This TCR beta chain was captured by sequencing in a study of response to subunit inactivated influenza vaccine. General study results and limits: Only a handful of new T cells, the authors suggested, are recruited with each seasonal influenza vaccination.

Via MiXCR, TCRdb re-called the RT-PCR reads, giving one row per CDR3 protein. The sample comprises around 200,000 distinct CDR3 sequences, about 10% of which are singletons, and approximately 10% rests with the top ten. CDR1 is SGHTA, CDR2 FQGNSA, per germline. V shed 0 bases and J 0 bases; nucleotides not matched to a gene: 8. The CDR3 runs to 19 residues. This clonotype has ten or more counts. Its antigen is as yet unknown. Sequenced material: non-naive T cells sorted from PBMCs, taken on the day of vaccination. The TCR comes from a man over 45 who received an inactivated influenza vaccine. The V gene is TRBV7-2, the J gene TRBJ1-6, with 7 bases identical to TRBD1. As DNA, the CDR3 is TGTGCCAGCAGCTTAGCTTCCCGGGACAGAGGCTCCTATAATTCACCCCTCCACTTT. Protein sequence: CASSLASRDRGSYNSPLHF.